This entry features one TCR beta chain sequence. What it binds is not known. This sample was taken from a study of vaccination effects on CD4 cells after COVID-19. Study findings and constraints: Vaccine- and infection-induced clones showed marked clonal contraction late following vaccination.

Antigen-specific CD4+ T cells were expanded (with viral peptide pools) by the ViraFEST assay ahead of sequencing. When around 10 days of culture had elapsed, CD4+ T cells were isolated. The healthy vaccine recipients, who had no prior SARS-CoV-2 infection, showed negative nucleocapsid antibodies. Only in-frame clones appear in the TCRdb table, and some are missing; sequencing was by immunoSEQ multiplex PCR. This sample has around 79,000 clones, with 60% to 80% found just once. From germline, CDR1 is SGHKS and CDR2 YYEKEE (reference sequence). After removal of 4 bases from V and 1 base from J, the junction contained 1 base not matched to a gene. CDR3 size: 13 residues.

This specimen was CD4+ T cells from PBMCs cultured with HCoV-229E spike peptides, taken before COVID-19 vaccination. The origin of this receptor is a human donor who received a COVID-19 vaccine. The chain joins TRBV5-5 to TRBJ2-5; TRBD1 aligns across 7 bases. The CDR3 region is CASSRDSQETQYF. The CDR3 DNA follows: TGTGCCAGCAGCCGGGACAGCCAAGAGACCCAGTACTTC.